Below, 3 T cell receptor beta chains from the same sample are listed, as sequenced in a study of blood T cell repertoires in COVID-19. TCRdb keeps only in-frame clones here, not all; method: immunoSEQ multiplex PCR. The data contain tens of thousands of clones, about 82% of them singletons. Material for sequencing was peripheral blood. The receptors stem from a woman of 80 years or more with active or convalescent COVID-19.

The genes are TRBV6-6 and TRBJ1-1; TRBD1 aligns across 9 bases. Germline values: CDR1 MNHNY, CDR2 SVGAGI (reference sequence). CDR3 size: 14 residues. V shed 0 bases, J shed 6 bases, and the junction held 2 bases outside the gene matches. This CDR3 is CASSYSGQGAEAFF. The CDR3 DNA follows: TGTGCCAGCAGTTACTCGGGACAGGGCGCTGAAGCTTTCTTT.

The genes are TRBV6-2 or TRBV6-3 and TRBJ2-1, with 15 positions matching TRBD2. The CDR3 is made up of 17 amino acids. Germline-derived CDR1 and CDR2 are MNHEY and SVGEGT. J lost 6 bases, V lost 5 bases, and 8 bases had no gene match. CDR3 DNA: TGTGCCAGCAGTAAGCCCGGGGGACTAGCGGGAGGCAATGAGCAGTTCTTC. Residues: CASSKPGGLAGGNEQFF.

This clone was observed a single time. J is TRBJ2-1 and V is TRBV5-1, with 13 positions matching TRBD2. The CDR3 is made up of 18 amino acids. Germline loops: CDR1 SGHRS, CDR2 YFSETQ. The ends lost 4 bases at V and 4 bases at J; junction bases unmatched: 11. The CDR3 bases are TGCGCCAGCAGCGCTAACCCGGGACTAGCGGGGCGATACAATGAGCAGTTCTTC. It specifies CASSANPGLAGRYNEQFF.